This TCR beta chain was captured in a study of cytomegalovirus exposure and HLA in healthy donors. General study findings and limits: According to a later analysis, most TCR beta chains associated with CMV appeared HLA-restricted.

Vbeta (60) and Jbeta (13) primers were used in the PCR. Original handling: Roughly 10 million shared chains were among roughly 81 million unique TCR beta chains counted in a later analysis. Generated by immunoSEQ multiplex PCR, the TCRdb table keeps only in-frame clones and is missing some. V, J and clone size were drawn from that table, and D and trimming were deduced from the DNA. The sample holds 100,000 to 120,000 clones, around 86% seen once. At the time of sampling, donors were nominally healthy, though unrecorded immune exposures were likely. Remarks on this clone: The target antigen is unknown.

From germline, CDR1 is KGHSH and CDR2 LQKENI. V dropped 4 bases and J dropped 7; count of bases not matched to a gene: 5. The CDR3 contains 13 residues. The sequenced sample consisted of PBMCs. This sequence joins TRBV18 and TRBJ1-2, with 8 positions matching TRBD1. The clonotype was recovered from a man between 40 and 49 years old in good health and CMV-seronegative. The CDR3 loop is CASSQKTGVGYTF. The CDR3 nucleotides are TGTGCCAGCTCACAAAAGACAGGGGTTGGCTACACCTTC.